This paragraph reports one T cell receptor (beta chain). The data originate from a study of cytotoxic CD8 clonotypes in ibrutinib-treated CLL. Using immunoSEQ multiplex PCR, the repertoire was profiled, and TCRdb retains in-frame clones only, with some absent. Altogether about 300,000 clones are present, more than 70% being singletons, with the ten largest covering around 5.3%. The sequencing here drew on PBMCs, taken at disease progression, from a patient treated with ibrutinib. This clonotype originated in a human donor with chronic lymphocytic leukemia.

The CDR3: CASSPGSNQPQHF. As DNA, the CDR3 is TGTGCCAGCTCACCAGGATCGAATCAGCCCCAGCATTTT. V usage is TRBV18 and J usage is TRBJ1-5; D uncertain. CDR3 length: 13 residues. CDR1 is KGHSH, CDR2 LQKENI, per germline. Deletions cut 2 bases from V and 4 bases from J, with 6 bases between.